The next 20 T cell receptor beta chains were all read from a single sample in a study of T cell responses to AZD1222 COVID-19 vaccine. Data came from immunoSEQ multiplex PCR; TCRdb stores just in-frame clones and leaves some out. The data hold approximately 170,000 clones, with over 85% observed a single time. Sequencing used peripheral blood, obtained on day 0 of AZD1222 vaccination. These receptors were taken from an adult in good health.

The chain joins TRBV27 to TRBJ1-1; the D is unclear. CDR1 MNHEY and CDR2 SMNVEV come from the germline V gene (reference sequence). The CDR3 runs to 14 residues. Trimming left V 0 bases short and J 2 bases short, with 7 bases between. The CDR3 here is CASSLSGPNTEAFF. The CDR3 DNA reads as TGTGCCAGCAGTTTATCAGGACCTAACACTGAAGCTTTCTTT.

This sequence joins TRBV2 and TRBJ2-5; TRBD1 is a possible D gene (5 bases). V was cut by 2 bases and J by 4 bases, with 11 bases left in between. This CDR3 has 14 residues. From germline, CDR1 is SNHLY and CDR2 FYNNEI. The DNA of the CDR3 is TGTGCCAGCAGTGAACTGACAGTTGGAGAGACCCAGTACTTC. Translating it yields CASSELTVGETQYF.

V usage is TRBV5-1 and J usage is TRBJ2-3; TRBD2 matches at 7 bases. The CDR3 covers 16 residues. Per germline, CDR1 SGHRS and CDR2 YFSETQ. V was clipped by 5 bases and J by 3 bases; unmatched bases: 12. This CDR3 is CASRPELAGVTDTQYF. CDR3 in DNA: TGCGCCAGCAGGCCTGAACTGGCGGGGGTGACAGATACGCAGTATTTT.

This sequence joins TRBV18 and TRBJ2-6, with TRBD1 matching 9 bases. There are 16 residues in the CDR3. V lost 6 bases and J lost 1; bases outside the gene matches: 4. Germline V gives CDR1 KGHSH, CDR2 LQKENI. The DNA of the CDR3 is TGTGCCAGCTCCCCCGGGACAGGGTCTGGGGCCAACGTCCTGACTTTC. It is translated as CASSPGTGSGANVLTF. Full variable domain (remainder filled in from reference TRBV18 and TRBJ2-6): NAGVMQNPRHLVRRRGQEARLRCSPMKGHSHVYWYRQLPEEGLKFMVYLQKENIIDESGMPKERFSAEFPKEGPSILRIQQVVRGDSAAYFCASSPGTGSGANVLTFGAGSRLTVL.

The chain recombines TRBV10-2 with TRBJ1-4, with D unclear. V lost 2 bases and J lost 7, with 11 bases in between. The CDR3 totals 14 residues. The germline V gene encodes CDR1 WSHSY and CDR2 SAAADI. The CDR3 DNA reads TGCGCCAGCAGTGAGGTGGTTCGGGGTGAAAAACTGTTTTTT. This codes for CASSEVVRGEKLFF.

V and J are TRBV7-6 and TRBJ2-1, with TRBD2 matching 8 bases. Germline V gene lookup returns CDR1 SGHVS and CDR2 FNYEAQ. After removal of 4 bases from V and 10 bases from J, the junction contained 6 bases not matched to a gene. CDR3 length: 13 amino acids. CDR3 coding DNA: TGTGCCAGCAGCTGGGCGACTAGCGAGGAGCAGTTCTTC. Its protein product is CASSWATSEEQFF.

The chain recombines TRBV11-2 with TRBJ1-3; D remains unclear. Trimming stripped 3 bases from V and 2 bases from J, with 11 bases between. There are 15 residues in the CDR3. Looked up from germline, CDR1 is SGHAT and CDR2 is FQNNGV. The CDR3 region is CASSFRRDPGNTIYF. The CDR3 DNA reads as TGTGCCAGCAGCTTTAGGAGGGATCCTGGAAACACCATATATTTT.

This CDR3 is CSASLGYGYTF. Here the CDR3 DNA reads TGCAGTGCTAGTCTGGGGTACGGCTACACCTTC. The V and J genes are TRBV20-1 and TRBJ1-2; D call uncertain. V shed 3 bases and J shed 8 bases, with 10 bases lying between them. Germline loops: CDR1 DFQATT, CDR2 SNEGSKA (reference sequence). This CDR3 is built from 11 residues.

The chain carries TRBV5-6 and TRBJ2-7, with D unresolved. V lost 0 bases to trimming and J lost 1 base, with 8 bases between them. The CDR3 extends over 14 amino acids. CDR1 SGHDT and CDR2 YYEEEE come from the germline V gene. DNA for the CDR3: TGTGCCAGCAGCTTGGGTCAACCATCCTACGAGCAGTACTTC. This gives the protein CASSLGQPSYEQYF.

The J gene is TRBJ2-2, the V gene TRBV6-4, with a tentative D call TRBD2 (6 bases). CDR1 MRHNA and CDR2 SNTAGT come from the germline V gene. There are 14 residues in the CDR3. Between the trimmed V and J ends, which lost 8 bases and 6 bases, there was a span of 16 bases. This CDR3 is CASRDYSGAGELFF. Written as DNA, the CDR3 is TGTGCCAGCCGAGATTATTCGGGGGCCGGGGAGCTGTTTTTT.

This chain joins TRBV3-1 (or the pseudogene TRBV3-2) and TRBJ1-1, with TRBD1 as a possible D gene (6 bases). V lost 0 bases and J lost 4, with 21 bases in between. Germline V gene data show CDR1 as LGHDT and CDR2 as YNNKEL (reference sequence). CDR3 size: 18 residues. CDR3 protein: CASSQEWFLGGRGTEAFF. CDR3 coding DNA: TGTGCCAGCAGCCAAGAGTGGTTTCTAGGGGGGAGAGGCACTGAAGCTTTCTTT.

The gene calls are TRBV11-1 and TRBJ1-5; tentative D call: TRBD1 (6 bases). The germline CDR1 and CDR2 sequences are SGHAT and FQDESV (reference sequence). This CDR3 region has 14 residues. Trimming cost V 5 bases and J 3 bases, with 11 bases left between them. The CDR3 region has the DNA TGTGCCAGCAGCCTCGACAGGTTCAATCAGCCCCAGCATTTT. It specifies CASSLDRFNQPQHF. The whole variable domain, remainder taken from reference TRBV11-1 and TRBJ1-5, is EAEVAQSPRYKITEKSQAVAFWCDPISGHATLYWYRQILGQGPELLVQFQDESVVDDSQLPKDRFSAERLKGVDSTLKIQPAELGDSAMYLCASSLDRFNQPQHFGDGTRLSIL.

J is TRBJ1-2 and V is TRBV19; D is perhaps TRBD1 (5 bases). V lost 3 bases, J lost 3 bases, and 11 bases lay in between. Germline V gene lookup returns CDR1 LNHDA and CDR2 SQIVND (reference sequence). The CDR3 has 14 residues. CDR3 nucleotides: TGTGCCAGTAGTATCCTCGCAGGGTACTATGGCTACACCTTC. Its translation is CASSILAGYYGYTF.

The chain has TRBV5-1 and TRBJ1-2, with D unresolved. The CDR3 sequence is 13 residues long. The germline gives CDR1 SGHRS, CDR2 YFSETQ. Trimming cost V 4 bases and J 4 bases, with 11 bases left between them. CDR3 bases: TGCGCCAGCAGCCTGGGATGGATCTATGGCTACACCTTC. This sequence encodes CASSLGWIYGYTF.

The rearrangement links TRBV5-6 to TRBJ2-5; a weak D match, TRBD1 (5 bases). Germline V gene lookup returns CDR1 SGHDT and CDR2 YYEEEE. CDR3 length equals 13 residues. Trimming took off 4 bases at V and 5 bases at J, with 12 bases between the two ends. CDR3 sequence (DNA): TGTGCCAGCAGCGGCCAGGGCATGGAGACCCAGTACTTC. Protein sequence: CASSGQGMETQYF.

The chain couples TRBV7-9 to TRBJ1-1; 7 positions match TRBD1. V lost 7 bases to trimming and J lost 1 base; unmatched junction nucleotides: 21. The CDR3 consists of 19 residues. Germline V gene data show CDR1 as SEHNR and CDR2 as FQNEAQ (reference sequence). Written as DNA, the CDR3 is TGTGCCAGCAACAGAGAGAGGCGGGCAGGGGGATTCGGGAACACTGAAGCTTTCTTT. This codes for CASNRERRAGGFGNTEAFF. Drawing the rest from reference TRBV7-9 and TRBJ1-1, the complete variable domain is DTGVSQNPRHKITKRGQNVTFRCDPISEHNRLYWYRQTLGQGPEFLTYFQNEAQLEKSRLLSDRFSAERPKGSFSTLEIQRTEQGDSAMYLCASNRERRAGGFGNTEAFFGQGTRLTVV.

The chain carries TRBV19 and TRBJ2-5, with a weak D call TRBD1 (5 bases). Germline CDR1 LNHDA, CDR2 SQIVND (reference sequence). The CDR3 length is 14 residues. Deletions cut 3 bases from V and 2 bases from J, with 10 bases between. The CDR3 protein is CASSIQGSQETQYF. The CDR3 DNA sequence: TGTGCCAGTAGTATCCAGGGCTCTCAAGAGACCCAGTACTTC.

V is TRBV11-2 and J is TRBJ1-2; D is ambiguous. The CDR3 has 14 amino acids. Trimming took off 5 bases at V and 5 bases at J, with 15 bases between the two ends. The germline V gene has CDR1 SGHAT and CDR2 FQNNGV. CDR3: CASSPEGILYGYTF. The CDR3 DNA reads TGTGCCAGCAGCCCAGAAGGGATCTTATATGGCTACACCTTC.

The chain links TRBV6-5 to TRBJ1-1; no firm D call. Deletions cut 2 bases from V and 6 bases from J, with 7 bases between. CDR1 MNHEY and CDR2 SVGAGI come from the germline V gene. This CDR3 comprises 12 residues. CDR3 DNA: TGTGCCAGCAGTTACCCAGACCCTGAAGCTTTCTTT. This encodes CASSYPDPEAFF.

The chain recombines TRBV7-9 with TRBJ2-7; D is possibly TRBD2 (6 bases). CDR3 length: 14 amino acids. V was trimmed by 6 bases and J by 1 base, leaving 13 bases between them. In germline, CDR1 is SEHNR, CDR2 FQNEAQ (reference sequence). The CDR3 here is CASSLGGRSYEQYF. The CDR3 DNA sequence: TGTGCCAGCAGTCTGGGGGGACGGTCCTACGAGCAGTACTTC.